These 18 T cell receptor beta chains came from one sample sequenced in a study of identical twins. MiXCR was run by TCRdb on the 5' RACE reads, yielding one entry per CDR3 protein. The sample records more than 1.5 million distinct CDR3 sequences, around a third being singletons. Sequencing was carried out using cord blood. The receptors stem from a newborn girl in good health.

As regards this clonotype: A much larger clone sits a single nucleotide away, making a read error possible. The chain has TRBV29-1 and TRBJ2-3; TRBD2 aligns across 10 bases. The CDR3 is 15 residues long. The germline CDR1 and CDR2 sequences are SQVTM and ANQGSEA. The CDR3 reads CGVEDLAGVVDTQYF. CDR3 sequence (DNA): TGCGGCGTTGAAGACCTAGCGGGAGTGGTAGATACGCAGTATTTT.

V usage is TRBV7-8 and J usage is TRBJ2-1; D perhaps matches TRBD2 (6 bases). The germline CDR1 and CDR2 sequences are SGHVS and FQNEAQ. The CDR3 has 16 amino acids. The V end lost 5 bases, the J end lost 0 bases, and 14 bases lay between the germline ends. In DNA, the CDR3 is TGTGCCAGCAGCCCCAGACTAGACCACTCCTACAATGAGCAGTTCTTC. Translating gives CASSPRLDHSYNEQFF. The full variable domain, with the rest looked up from reference TRBV7-8 and TRBJ2-1, is GAGVSQSPRYKVAKRGQDVALRCDPISGHVSLFWYQQALGQGPEFLTYFQNEAQLDKSGLPSDRFFAERPEGSVSTLKIQRTQQEDSAVYLCASSPRLDHSYNEQFFGPGTRLTVL.

The chain links TRBV5-1 to TRBJ2-7; the match to TRBD2 covers 11 bases. Germline CDR1 is SGHRS and CDR2 is YFSETQ. The CDR3 has 16 residues. V lost 3 bases and J lost 7; bases outside the gene matches: 12. The CDR3 sequence is CASSSSGTSGYNEQYF. The CDR3 region has the DNA TGCGCCAGCAGCTCCTCCGGGACTAGCGGCTACAATGAGCAGTACTTC.

A word on this clonotype: A clone one base away is much larger, so this may be a read error. The V call is TRBV29-1, the J call TRBJ2-1; 8 bases map to TRBD2. V dropped 8 bases and J dropped 5; count of bases not matched to a gene: 8. Germline lookup yields CDR1 SQVTM and CDR2 ANQGSEA. CDR3 length: 13 amino acids. DNA for the CDR3: TGCAGCTTTGCGGGAGGCCCTAACAATGAGCAGTTCTTC. This encodes CSFAGGPNNEQFF.

This clonotype occurred a few times. This chain joins TRBV20-1 and TRBJ2-1; 15 positions agree with TRBD2. The CDR3 sequence is 17 residues long. CDR1 is DFQATT, CDR2 SNEGSKA, per germline (reference sequence). The V gene end was trimmed by 2 bases and the J gene end by 8 bases; junction bases not matched to a gene: 10. In DNA form, the CDR3 reads TGCAGTGCTAGACTCCCACCTGGACTAGCGGGGGGGCATGAGCAGTTCTTC. Translating gives CSARLPPGLAGGHEQFF.

The chain recombines TRBV28 with TRBJ1-2; 9 nucleotides line up with TRBD1. J was trimmed by 2 bases and V by 2 bases; bases with no gene match: 6. The germline gives CDR1 MDHEN, CDR2 SYDVKM. The CDR3 is 16 amino acids. In DNA form, the CDR3 reads TGTGCCAGCAGTTTACCCTCCGGGACAGGGAACTATGGCTACACCTTC. Its protein product is CASSLPSGTGNYGYTF.

The chain carries TRBV20-1 and TRBJ2-3, with a tentative D call TRBD1 (6 bases). Germline CDR1 DFQATT, CDR2 SNEGSKA (reference sequence). V lost 1 base to trimming and J lost 3 bases, with 11 bases between them. This CDR3 is built from 14 residues. The CDR3 sequence: CSARVGALTDTQYF. Written as DNA, the CDR3 is TGCAGTGCTAGAGTGGGGGCCCTAACAGATACGCAGTATTTT.

This clonotype was counted a few times. The genes are TRBV4-1 and TRBJ2-7, with TRBD1 identical over 7 bases. Germline CDR1 is MGHRA and CDR2 is YSYEKL. This CDR3 comprises 16 residues. The trim removed 5 bases at V and 2 bases at J, leaving 12 bases unmatched. CDR3 DNA sequence: TGCGCCAGCAGCTCACCCAGACAGGGAAACGCCTACGAGCAGTACTTC. It codes for CASSSPRQGNAYEQYF.

This clonotype has more than one count but fewer than ten. The rearrangement uses TRBV29-1 and TRBJ2-1, with TRBD2 matching over 8 bases. The CDR3 loop spans 14 amino acids. The V gene's germline CDR1 is SQVTM and CDR2 ANQGSEA. V trimming: 2 bases; J trimming: 7 bases; junction bases outside the gene matches: 7. In nucleotides, the CDR3 is TGCAGCGTTGAACGGGGGGGAAGTGGTAATGAGCAGTTCTTC. Protein: CSVERGGSGNEQFF.

The count of this clonotype is one. The genes are TRBV28 and TRBJ1-2; D gene uncertain. CDR1 is MDHEN, CDR2 SYDVKM, per germline. The V end lost 4 bases, the J end lost 6 bases, and 12 bases lay between the germline ends. The CDR3 is 13 amino acids. The CDR3 DNA is TGTGCCAGCAGTTCCTCGCCGCGGGATGGCTACACCTTC. Its protein is CASSSSPRDGYTF.

Ten or more counts support this clonotype. The V and J genes are TRBV27 and TRBJ2-1; no reliable D call. CDR1 MNHEY and CDR2 SMNVEV come from the germline V gene (reference sequence). CDR3 length equals 18 residues. V was cut by 5 bases and J by 7 bases, with 27 bases left in between. The CDR3 DNA sequence: TGTGCCAGCAGTCCCCTCCGCGGACCCCACTCTTACGTGAATGAGCAGTTCTTC. Translation gives CASSPLRGPHSYVNEQFF.

The chain has TRBV29-1 and TRBJ1-2; D is uncertain. The CDR3 contains 15 residues. The germline V gene has CDR1 SQVTM and CDR2 ANQGSEA. V was clipped by 6 bases and J by 9 bases, with 26 bases between them. The CDR3: CSVPLEAGSAGSYTF. CDR3 sequence (DNA): TGCAGCGTCCCTTTAGAGGCCGGCTCGGCGGGGAGCTACACCTTC.

This clonotype came up a few times. The CDR3 DNA follows: TGTGCCAGTAGTATTAGGGGGACAGCGAACACTGAAGCTTTCTTT. Translated: CASSIRGTANTEAFF. The chain joins TRBV19 to TRBJ1-1; 7 nucleotides align to TRBD1. Germline V gene data show CDR1 as LNHDA and CDR2 as SQIVND (reference sequence). The CDR3 has 15 amino acids. V gave up 3 bases and J gave up 1 base; unmatched junction bases: 5.

This clonotype was counted many times. The CDR3 loop reads CASSLGQVSYEQYF. CDR3 sequence (DNA): TGCGCCAGCAGCTTGGGACAGGTCTCCTACGAGCAGTACTTC. This rearrangement joins TRBV5-1 to TRBJ2-7; D is possibly TRBD1 (6 bases). Trimming pared 0 bases from V and 0 bases from J, leaving 7 bases between. Germline V gene lookup returns CDR1 SGHRS and CDR2 YFSETQ. This CDR3 region has 14 residues.

With regard to this clonotype: This clone may be a read error of a much larger clone one base away. V gene TRBV4-2 combines with J gene TRBJ2-5, with D perhaps matching TRBD1 (6 bases). Germline lookup yields CDR1 LGHNA and CDR2 YNFKEQ. This CDR3 comprises 14 residues. Trimming left V 1 base short and J 11 bases short, with 17 bases between. CDR3 amino acids: CASSQVWSSRGQYF. The CDR3 DNA is TGTGCCAGCAGCCAAGTGTGGTCTTCGAGGGGGCAGTACTTC.

The chain links TRBV5-1 to TRBJ2-3; no reliable D call. Germline CDR1 SGHRS, CDR2 YFSETQ. Trimming pared 7 bases from V and 2 bases from J, leaving 11 bases between. This CDR3 contains 13 residues. This CDR3 reads CASGVHPTDTQYF. The CDR3 DNA is TGCGCCAGCGGGGTACACCCCACAGATACGCAGTATTTT.

The sample holds a few counts of this clonotype. J is TRBJ1-1 and V is TRBV6-1, with D uncertain. The CDR3 length is 13 residues. Germline assignment: CDR1 MNHNS and CDR2 SASEGT. Between the trimmed V and J ends, which lost 8 bases and 7 bases, there was a span of 17 bases. CDR3 region: CASCHSLIGEAFF. In DNA, the CDR3 is TGTGCCAGCTGTCACTCCCTCATAGGTGAAGCTTTCTTT.

The chain carries TRBV20-1 and TRBJ1-1, with 9 nucleotides matching TRBD1. Germline CDR1 is DFQATT and CDR2 is SNEGSKA (reference sequence). The ends lost 6 bases at V and 4 bases at J; junction bases unmatched: 12. CDR3 size: 15 residues. CDR3 nucleotides: TGCAGTGCCATATCAGGGACAGGGTTAGGCACTGAAGCTTTCTTT. Translation: CSAISGTGLGTEAFF.